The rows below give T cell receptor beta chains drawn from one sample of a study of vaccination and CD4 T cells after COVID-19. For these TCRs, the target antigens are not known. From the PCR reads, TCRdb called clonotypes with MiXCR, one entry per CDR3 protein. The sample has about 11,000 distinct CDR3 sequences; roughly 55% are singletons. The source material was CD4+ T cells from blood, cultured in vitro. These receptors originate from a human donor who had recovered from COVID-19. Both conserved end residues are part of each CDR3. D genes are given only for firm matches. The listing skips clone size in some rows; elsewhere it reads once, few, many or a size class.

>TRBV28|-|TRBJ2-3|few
TGTGCCAGCAGTTTCGGGCAGCTCGAGGGCAGGGGGCAGTATTTT
CASSFGQLEGRGQYF
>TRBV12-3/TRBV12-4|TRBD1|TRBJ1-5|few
TGTGCCAGCAGTTTGTACGACAGGGGACTGCAGCCCCAGCATTTT
CASSLYDRGLQPQHF
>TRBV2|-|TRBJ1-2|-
TGTGCCAGCAAGGGGCCAGGGCTTAACTATGGCTACACCTTC
CASKGPGLNYGYTF
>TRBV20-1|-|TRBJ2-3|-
TGCAGCACCAACGGCCCCATCACAGATACGCAGTATTTT
CSTNGPITDTQYF
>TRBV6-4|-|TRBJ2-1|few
TGTGCCAGCAGTGTGATGAGCTCCTACAATGAGCAGTTCTTC
CASSVMSSYNEQFF
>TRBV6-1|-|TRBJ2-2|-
TGTGCCAGCAGTGCCCAGGGATACACCGGGGAGCTGTTTTTT
CASSAQGYTGELFF
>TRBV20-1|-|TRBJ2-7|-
TGCAGTGCTAGAGGTAATAGCCAGCCCTACGAGCAGTACTTC
CSARGNSQPYEQYF
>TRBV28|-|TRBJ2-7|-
TGTGCCAGCAAACTACAGGTGAGCTCCTACGAGCAGTACTTC
CASKLQVSSYEQYF
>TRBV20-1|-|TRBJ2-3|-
TGCAGTGCTAGAGTTGGGGACTCGAGATACACAGATACGCAGTATTTT
CSARVGDSRYTDTQYF
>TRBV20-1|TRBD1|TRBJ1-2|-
TGCAGTGCTAGGGTACAGGGGGCGGGGGGCTACACCTTC
CSARVQGAGGYTF
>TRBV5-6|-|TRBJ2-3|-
TGTGCCAGCAGCTTCGGATTACCGACAGATACGCAGTATTTT
CASSFGLPTDTQYF
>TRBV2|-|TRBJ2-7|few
TGTGCCAGCAGTGCGGCCGGGTACGAGCAGTACTTC
CASSAAGYEQYF
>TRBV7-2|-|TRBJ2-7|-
TGTGCCAGCAGCTACGACAGGTCCTACGAGCAGTACTTC
CASSYDRSYEQYF
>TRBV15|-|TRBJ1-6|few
TGTGCCACCAGCAGGTCGAATAATTCACCCCTCCACTTT
CATSRSNNSPLHF
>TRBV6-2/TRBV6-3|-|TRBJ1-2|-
TGTGCCAGCAGTGGGACACTCAACTATGGCTACACCTTC
CASSGTLNYGYTF
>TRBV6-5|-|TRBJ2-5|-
TGTGCCAGCAGTTCAAATCGGGGCCAACAAGAGACCCAGTACTTC
CASSSNRGQQETQYF
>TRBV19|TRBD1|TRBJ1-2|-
TGTGCCAGTAGTATGGGACAGGGAGGTTCTGGCTACACCTTC
CASSMGQGGSGYTF
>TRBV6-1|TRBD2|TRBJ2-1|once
TGTGCCAGCAGTGAAGCGATAGCGGGAGGGTCCTACAATGAGCAGTTCTTC
CASSEAIAGGSYNEQFF
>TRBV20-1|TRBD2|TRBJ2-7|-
TGCAGTGCTACCCCGCTACTAGCGGGAGAGGACTACGAGCAGTACTTC
CSATPLLAGEDYEQYF
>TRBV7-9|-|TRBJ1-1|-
TGTGCCAGCAGCTTAGGGGGGGTGGAGGACACTGAAGCTTTCTTT
CASSLGGVEDTEAFF
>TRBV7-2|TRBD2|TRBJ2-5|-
TGTGCCAGCAGCTTAGAGCGGGGGGTGTGGGAGACCCAGTACTTC
CASSLERGVWETQYF
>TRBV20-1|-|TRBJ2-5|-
TGCAGTGTTCGCAATATAGGGGAGACCCAGTACTTC
CSVRNIGETQYF
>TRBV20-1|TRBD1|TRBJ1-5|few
TGCAGTGCTACGACAGGGGTGAATCAGCCCCAGCATTTT
CSATTGVNQPQHF
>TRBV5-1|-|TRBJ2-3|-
TGCGCCAGCAGCTCCCGGGCCGACGGAAGTACAGATACGCAGTATTTT
CASSSRADGSTDTQYF
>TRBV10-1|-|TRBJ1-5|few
TGCGCCAGCCCACGAAAATCGGGTCAGCCCCAGCATTTT
CASPRKSGQPQHF
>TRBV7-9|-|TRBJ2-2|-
TGTGCCAGCAGCCCTTCGCTGGGGGCCGGGGAGCTGTTTTTT
CASSPSLGAGELFF
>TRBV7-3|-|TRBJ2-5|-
TGTGCCAGCAGCTTAATGCCCCAAGAGACCCAGTACTTC
CASSLMPQETQYF
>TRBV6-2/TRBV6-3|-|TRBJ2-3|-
TGTGCCAGCAGTTCCCTGACAGATACGCAGTATTTT
CASSSLTDTQYF
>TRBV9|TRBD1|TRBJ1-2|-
TGTGCCAGCAGCTCGGGCAGGGGGCTTAACTATGGCTACACCTTC
CASSSGRGLNYGYTF
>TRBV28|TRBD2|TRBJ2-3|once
TGTGCCAGCAGTTCACCGGGACTAGCGGATCTGACGGATACGCAGTATTTT
CASSSPGLADLTDTQYF
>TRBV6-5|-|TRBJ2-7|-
TGTGCCAGCAGTTACCCCCCGTACGGGGGAGGAAGCGAGCAGTACTTC
CASSYPPYGGGSEQYF
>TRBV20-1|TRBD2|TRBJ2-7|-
TGCAGTGCTACGCCGTGGGAGGGCGGGCAGTACTTC
CSATPWEGGQYF
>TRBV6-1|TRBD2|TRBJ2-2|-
TGTGCCAGCGAAGCGGGAGGGTGGAACACCGGGGAGCTGTTTTTT
CASEAGGWNTGELFF
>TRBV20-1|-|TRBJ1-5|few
TGCAGTGCTAGAGATCTGGTTGGCAGGCAGCATTTT
CSARDLVGRQHF
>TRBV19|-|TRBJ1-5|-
TGTGCCAGTAGTAGGTTCCAGCAGCCCCAGCATTTT
CASSRFQQPQHF
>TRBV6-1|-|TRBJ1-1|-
TGTGCCAGCAGTACGGCAGGGCGGGACACTGAAGCTTTCTTT
CASSTAGRDTEAFF
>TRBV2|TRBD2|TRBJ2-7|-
TGTGCCAGCACATTAGCGGGAGGTGTCTACGAGCAGTACTTC
CASTLAGGVYEQYF
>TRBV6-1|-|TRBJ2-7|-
TGTGCCAGCAGTAACCCCCGTTTAGCCTACGAGCAGTACTTC
CASSNPRLAYEQYF
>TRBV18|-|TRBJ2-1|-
TGTGCCAGCTCGCCCGCCTCCAGGGACAATGAGCAGTTCTTC
CASSPASRDNEQFF
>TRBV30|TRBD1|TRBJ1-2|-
TGTGCCTGGAGGGAACAGGGGGCGCTGGGCTATGGCTACACCTTC
CAWREQGALGYGYTF
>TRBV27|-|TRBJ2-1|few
TGTGCCAGCAGTTTCAGACAGGAGGGCCCCCGGCAGTTCTTC
CASSFRQEGPRQFF
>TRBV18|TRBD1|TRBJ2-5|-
TGTGCCAGCTCATACGACAGGGGGCGCCAAGAGACCCAGTACTTC
CASSYDRGRQETQYF
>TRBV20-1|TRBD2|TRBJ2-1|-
TGCAGTGCCAAGATTGGGGCCCTAGCGGGAGGGGGCAATGAGCAGTTCTTC
CSAKIGALAGGGNEQFF
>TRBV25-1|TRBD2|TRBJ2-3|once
TGTGCCAGCAGTGAATGGGGGGGGAGAAGCACAGATACGCAGTATTTT
CASSEWGGRSTDTQYF
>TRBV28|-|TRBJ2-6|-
TGTGCCAGCAGTTCTCCGGGGCAATCTGGGGCCAACGTCCTGACTTTC
CASSSPGQSGANVLTF
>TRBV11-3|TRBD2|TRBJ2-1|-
TGTGCCAGCAGCTTAGGGACTAGCGGGCGTTACAATGAGCAGTTCTTC
CASSLGTSGRYNEQFF
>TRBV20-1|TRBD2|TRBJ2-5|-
TGCAGTGCTGGACTAGCGGGAGGGGGAGAGACCCAGTACTTC
CSAGLAGGGETQYF
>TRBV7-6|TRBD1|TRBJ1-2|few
TGTGCCAGCAGCTTGGGGCAAGGGGGCGACTATGGCTACACCTTC
CASSLGQGGDYGYTF
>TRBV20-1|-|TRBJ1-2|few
TGCACCACTGAGGTCGGGGGCTATGGCTACACCTTC
CTTEVGGYGYTF
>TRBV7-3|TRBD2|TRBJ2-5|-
TGTGCCAGCAGCTGGCTAGCGGGAGCGGTGGAGACCCAGTACTTC
CASSWLAGAVETQYF
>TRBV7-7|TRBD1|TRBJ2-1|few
TGTGCCAGCAGCTTAGCCCCGGGACAGGGTAAAAGTAATGAGCAGTTCTTC
CASSLAPGQGKSNEQFF
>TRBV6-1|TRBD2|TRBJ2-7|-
TGTGCCAGCGCCCGCCCGACTAGCGGGATATACGAGCAGTACTTC
CASARPTSGIYEQYF
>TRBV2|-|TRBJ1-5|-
TGTGCCAGCAGTACCCAGGGAGACAATCAGCCCCAGCATTTT
CASSTQGDNQPQHF
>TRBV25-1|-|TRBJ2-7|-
TGTGCCAGCAGTGATGTCTACGAGCAGTACTTC
CASSDVYEQYF